This T cell receptor beta chain was profiled in a study of control samples from healthy donors and cancer patients. V was trimmed by 2 bases and J by 4 bases, leaving 17 bases between them. CDR1 is SGHTA and CDR2 is FQGNSA in the germline V gene. The CDR3 is 16 residues long. Method: immunoSEQ multiplex PCR; TCRdb's copy keeps in-frame clones and lacks some. The table shows 150,000 to 200,000 clones, with under 95% occurring only once. Sequencing was done on a sample of blood. The sequence derives from a woman aged 18-30 years in good health. The J gene is TRBJ1-2, the V gene TRBV7-2; D not certain. The CDR3 coding sequence is TGTGCCAGCAGCTTAAACGTGGCGGACCTACTCTATGGCTACACCTTC. This gives the protein CASSLNVADLLYGYTF.